A single sample gave rise to the 7 T cell receptor beta chains below, sequenced in a study of blood T cell repertoires in COVID-19. The data were produced by immunoSEQ multiplex PCR, yet TCRdb's version contains in-frame clones alone and is incomplete. The sample lists 200,000 to 300,000 clones, about 79% occurring once. Sequenced input: peripheral blood. These receptors all stem from an elderly woman with acute or convalescent COVID-19.

V gene TRBV11-2 combines with J gene TRBJ1-5; D gene uncertain. Germline CDR1 SGHAT, CDR2 FQNNGV. V lost 0 bases, J lost 4 bases, and 4 bases lay in between. The CDR3 runs to 13 residues. The CDR3 here is CASSLDINQPQHF. The CDR3 nucleotides read TGTGCCAGCAGCTTAGATATAAATCAGCCCCAGCATTTT.

The rearrangement links TRBV4-1 to TRBJ1-5; D remains ambiguous. Germline CDR1 and CDR2: MGHRA and YSYEKL. This CDR3 region has 14 residues. The V end lost 0 bases, the J end lost 2 bases, and 5 bases lay between the germline ends. The chain's CDR3 is CASSQDGRNQPQHF. The CDR3, as DNA: TGCGCCAGCAGCCAAGATGGCCGCAATCAGCCCCAGCATTTT.

The J gene is TRBJ2-6, the V gene TRBV4-1, with TRBD1 matching 9 bases. This CDR3 spans 19 amino acids. The germline CDR1 and CDR2 sequences are MGHRA and YSYEKL. The ends lost 3 bases at V and 0 bases at J; junction bases unmatched: 9. The CDR3 DNA sequence: TGCGCCAGCAGCCACCCCAGACAGGGGGTGATCTCTGGGGCCAACGTCCTGACTTTC. It specifies CASSHPRQGVISGANVLTF.

The chain recombines TRBV2 with TRBJ2-1, with 11 positions matching TRBD2. Germline CDR1 and CDR2: SNHLY and FYNNEI. This CDR3 has 17 residues. V shed 4 bases, J shed 6 bases, and the junction held 11 bases outside the gene matches. In nucleotides, the CDR3 is TGTGCCAGCAGTGGATCAGAAAGGGGGACTAGCGGCAATGAGCAGTTCTTC. Translation: CASSGSERGTSGNEQFF. Using reference TRBV2 and TRBJ2-1 for the parts outside the CDR3, the full variable domain is EPEVTQTPSHQVTQMGQEVILRCVPISNHLYFYWYRQILGQKVEFLVSFYNNEISEKSEIFDDQFSVERPDGSNFTLKIRSTKLEDSAMYFCASSGSERGTSGNEQFFGPGTRLTVL.

The DNA of the CDR3 is TGTGCCGGCCAAGGGGGGGGGAGGCAGCCCCAGCATTTT. Protein: CAGQGGGRQPQHF. The chain carries TRBV28 and TRBJ1-5, with D possibly matching TRBD1 (6 bases). V was shortened by 11 bases and J by 7 bases, with 18 bases between the two germline ends. CDR1 and CDR2 (germline): MDHEN, SYDVKM. The CDR3 has 13 residues.

V gene TRBV29-1 combines with J gene TRBJ1-4, with D perhaps TRBD1 (6 bases). Germline V gives CDR1 SQVTM, CDR2 ANQGSEA. V was shortened by 7 bases and J by 4 bases, with 16 bases between the two germline ends. The CDR3 runs 14 residues. The CDR3 DNA is TGCAGCGCTTCATGGACAGCCGATAATGAAAAACTGTTTTTT. It codes for CSASWTADNEKLFF.

The rearrangement links TRBV6-4 to TRBJ1-1; possible D gene TRBD1, 6 bases. The CDR3 length is 17 residues. V dropped 6 bases and J dropped 6 bases, with 26 bases sitting between them. CDR1 and CDR2 from the germline V gene are MRHNA and SNTAGT. The CDR3 coding sequence is TGTGCCAGCAGGTCCCCAGGGGATCGGTTAATGAGGGCTGAAGCTTTCTTT. Protein: CASRSPGDRLMRAEAFF.